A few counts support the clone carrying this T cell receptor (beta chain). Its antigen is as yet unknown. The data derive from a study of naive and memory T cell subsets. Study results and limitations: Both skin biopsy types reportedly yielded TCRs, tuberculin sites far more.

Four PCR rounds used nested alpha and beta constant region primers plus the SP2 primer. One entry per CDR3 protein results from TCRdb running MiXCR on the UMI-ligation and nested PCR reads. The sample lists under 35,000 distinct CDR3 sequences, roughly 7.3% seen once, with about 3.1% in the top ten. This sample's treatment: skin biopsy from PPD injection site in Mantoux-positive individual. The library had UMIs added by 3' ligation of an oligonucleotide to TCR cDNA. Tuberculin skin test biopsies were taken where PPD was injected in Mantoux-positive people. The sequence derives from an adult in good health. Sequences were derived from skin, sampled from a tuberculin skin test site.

CDR3 sequence (DNA): TGTGCCAGCTCACCATCGGCCGGGACAGTCTATGGCTACACCTTC. Its protein product is CASSPSAGTVYGYTF. The rearrangement joins TRBV18 to TRBJ1-2; 7 bases map to TRBD1. The CDR3 spans 15 residues. The junction had 7 bases not matched to a gene; V was cut back by 2 bases and J by 4 bases. Germline assignment: CDR1 KGHSH and CDR2 LQKENI.